This T cell receptor beta chain comes out of a study of cytomegalovirus exposure and HLA in healthy donors. Study-level results: Most of the CMV-associated TCR beta chains (in a later analysis) appeared to be HLA-restricted. Later, an analysis showed that TCR beta chains associated with HLA were more clonally expanded than others that were equally common. The CMV antigen specificity of a few CMV-associated chains was confirmed through in vitro analysis. Among TCR beta chains, those listed as cytomegalovirus-associated numbered around 160.

The PCR contained 60 Vbeta and 13 Jbeta primers. This table comes from immunoSEQ multiplex PCR, and its TCRdb copy is limited to in-frame clones, with some not included. Of more than 85,000 clones in the sample, about 80% were seen once. CDR3 length: 17 amino acids. The V gene end was trimmed by 0 bases and the J gene end by 2 bases; junction bases not matched to a gene: 5. CDR1 is SGDLS, CDR2 YYNGEE, per germline. Notes on this clone: Its antigen is undetermined.

J is TRBJ2-5 and V is TRBV9, with 12 bases lining up with TRBD2. This sequence was found in a woman aged 55-70 years in good health and CMV-seropositive. Source material: PBMCs. The CDR3 loop reads CASSVAPSGREQETQYF. The CDR3 DNA follows: TGTGCCAGCAGCGTAGCGCCTAGCGGGAGGGAACAAGAGACCCAGTACTTC.